This TCR beta chain was captured by sequencing in a study of blood T cell repertoires in COVID-19. Whole-study context: COVID-19 samples collected from the United States, Italy and Spain covered acute and convalescent phases. The cDNA or gDNA used as material had been derived from T cells, B-cell-depleted T cells, or PBMCs.

Per the original methods: Reference gene primer amplification gave estimated nucleated cell counts. The assay was immunoSEQ multiplex PCR, and TCRdb's table has in-frame clones only and misses some. V, J and clone size reflect that table, while D and trimming were determined from the DNA. Counted here are 130,000 to 150,000 clones, 80% occurring once; the ten biggest clones make up around 13%. The CDR3 loop spans 13 amino acids. Looked up from germline, CDR1 is SQVTM and CDR2 is ANQGSEA. Germline trimming cut 4 bases from V and 4 bases from J; bases unmatched to any gene: 5. The sequenced material came from peripheral blood. This sequence was found in a man aged 60-69 years with active or convalescent COVID-19. The chain is built from TRBV29-1 and TRBJ1-2; 8 nucleotides line up with TRBD1. CDR3 sequence: CSVVTGGTYGYTF. The CDR3 DNA follows: TGCAGCGTTGTTACAGGGGGTACCTATGGCTACACCTTC.